What follows describes a single T cell receptor beta chain. The antigen it binds to is not known. Within one base of it there is no much larger clone, and no base qualities were kept. The library was obtained by the immunoSEQ multiplex PCR assay. In the paper's pipeline: A statistical classification framework was built to diagnose cytomegalovirus status from the catalog of TCR beta chain sequences. Imported from immuneACCESS, the table was reduced by TCRdb to in-frame sequences with V and J called. These copies leave out some clones; in studies compared against another copy, an unresolved V gene accounts for under half, and the cause of the remainder is not known. V and J calls and clone size are given by that table; D and trimming were obtained from the DNA. The sample data list roughly 100,000 clones, and approximately 90% of these were observed just once. The top ten clones comprise approximately 4% of the sample.

From V the trimming removes 3 bases and from J it removes 5 bases, while the gene matches leave 7 bases of the junction unaccounted for. The CDR3 goes from the cysteine to the phenylalanine over 16 residues. Just CDR3 DNA is preserved here, 48 bases in frame from base 1. As encoded in the germline V gene, CDR1 is SGHVS while CDR2 is FNYEAQ. This record belongs to a study of cytomegalovirus exposure and HLA in healthy donors (dated by TCRdb to 2017 to 2019). Turning to the overall study: The 666 repertoires of the first cohort and the 95 to 150 validation repertoires were produced on the same platform, according to a later analysis. Along with the approximately 670-subject first cohort, a separate validation cohort of roughly 110 different subjects was used. To predict cytomegalovirus infection status, the study brought together high-throughput TCR immunosequencing, statistical association of individual TCRs with disease status, and machine learning. The study aimed to test whether cataloging public T cell receptors could reveal signatures of past pathogen exposure. Overall study results and their limits: Subsequent analysis determined that TCRs grouped into clusters in the first cohort also showed a tendency toward co-occurrence across the 120 or so validation repertoires, and approximately 93% of cluster scores exceeded 0. The authors suggested that the approach could potentially be extended to other disease states and immunological phenotypes. A total of 164 TCR beta chains were listed by the study as associated with cytomegalovirus. Most TCR sequences were observed very rarely across donors, whereas some public TCRs were present in many individuals. In both the original and validation cohorts, the classifier was reported to diagnose cytomegalovirus status with high specificity and sensitivity. A later analysis had no HLA typing for the validation cohort, so co-occurrence there was scored across all 120 repertoires. A few of the identified cytomegalovirus-associated TCR beta chains were confirmed in vitro to be specific for cytomegalovirus antigens.

Donors formed part of the validation cohort, which comprised fewer than 150 subjects and was distinct from the first cohort of under 800 subjects. The receptor chain draws on TRBV7-6 and TRBJ2-2; 9 bases in between match TRBD2. Material for sequencing was PBMCs. This TCR was recovered from a woman younger than 35 in good health and CMV-seropositive. The CDR3 corresponds to CASSLIAGDTTGELFF. Here is the DNA: TGTGCCAGCAGCTTGATAGCGGGGGATACTACCGGGGAGCTGTTTTTT.